Presented here are 8 T cell receptor beta chains from one specimen sequenced in a study of identical twins. MiXCR, applied by TCRdb to the 5' RACE reads, yields one record per CDR3 protein. The sample contains 200,000 to 250,000 distinct CDR3 sequences, 6% to 8.5% of which appear only once. This sample also appeared in a second study, on yellow fever vaccine responses in identical twins.

The sequenced material came from CD8+ T cells sorted from blood. The receptors come from a woman younger than 30 in good health.

This clonotype occurred many times. The V and J genes are TRBV7-8 and TRBJ2-3; 16 nucleotides line up with TRBD2. This CDR3 has 19 amino acids. The V gene's germline CDR1 is SGHVS and CDR2 FQNEAQ. Unmatched junction bases numbered 8, after V lost 4 bases and J lost 1 base. CDR3: CASSSDTGLAGGGTDTQYF. The CDR3 DNA reads as TGTGCCAGCAGCTCCGACACGGGACTAGCGGGGGGGGGCACAGATACGCAGTATTTT.

This sequence joins TRBV7-6 and TRBJ2-1, with D maybe TRBD2 (5 bases). There are 13 residues in the CDR3. Trimming took 5 bases from V and 8 from J, leaving 13 bases between them. Germline loops: CDR1 SGHVS, CDR2 FNYEAQ. Here the CDR3 DNA reads TGTGCCAGCAGCGCCCAACTAGTGGATGAGCAGTTCTTC. This gives the protein CASSAQLVDEQFF. Full variable domain (missing parts from reference TRBV7-6 and TRBJ2-1): GAGVSQSPRYKVTKRGQDVALRCDPISGHVSLYWYRQALGQGPEFLTYFNYEAQQDKSGLPNDRFSAERPEGSISTLTIQRTEQRDSAMYRCASSAQLVDEQFFGPGTRLTVL.

This clonotype has a count of ten or more. The CDR3 loop is CASSPLAGITYNEQFF. CDR3 DNA sequence: TGTGCCAGCAGCCCCCTAGCGGGGATAACCTACAATGAGCAGTTCTTC. This chain links TRBV14 with TRBJ2-1; 9 bases line up with TRBD2. Germline CDR1 reads SGHDN; CDR2 reads FVKESK. This CDR3 comprises 16 residues. The ends lost 4 bases at V and 2 bases at J; junction bases unmatched: 6. Full variable domain (missing parts from reference TRBV14 and TRBJ2-1): EAGVTQFPSHSVIEKGQTVTLRCDPISGHDNLYWYRRVMGKEIKFLLHFVKESKQDESGMPNNRFLAERTGGTYSTLKVQPAELEDSGVYFCASSPLAGITYNEQFFGPGTRLTVL.

This clonotype was counted between two and nine times. The chain links TRBV7-6 to TRBJ2-7; TRBD2 might be the D (6 bases). Trimming removed 6 bases at V and 3 bases at J, with 21 bases between. Germline CDR1 SGHVS, CDR2 FNYEAQ. The CDR3 sequence is 16 residues long. The CDR3 spells CASSPGVGLGGYEQYV. CDR3 nucleotide sequence: TGTGCCAGCAGTCCGGGGGTAGGGCTTGGAGGCTACGAGCAGTACGTC.

This clonotype was picked up one time. The chain is built from TRBV29-1 and TRBJ2-1; a weak D match, TRBD1 (6 bases). Germline V gene lookup returns CDR1 SQVTM and CDR2 ANQGSEA. The CDR3 sequence is 14 residues long. V was cut by 5 bases and J by 4 bases, with 15 bases left in between. The CDR3 region has the DNA TGCAGCGTTCAGGTCGGGACAATGTACAATGAGCAGTTCTTC. Translation gives CSVQVGTMYNEQFF.

This clonotype was seen repeatedly, ten times or more. The J gene is TRBJ1-2, the V gene TRBV29-1, with 9 bases lining up with TRBD1. V shed 0 bases and J 6 bases; nucleotides not matched to a gene: 11. This CDR3 has 16 residues. The germline V gene has CDR1 SQVTM and CDR2 ANQGSEA. CDR3 bases: TGCAGCGTTGAAGAAACGTGGACAGGGGAAAGGGATGGCTACACCTTC. It codes for CSVEETWTGERDGYTF.

This clonotype was counted many times. V and J are TRBV4-2 and TRBJ2-1; 9 bases are a match to TRBD1. The CDR3 runs 14 residues. Germline trimming cut 1 base from V and 8 bases from J; bases unmatched to any gene: 3. Germline V gene lookup returns CDR1 LGHNA and CDR2 YNFKEQ. The CDR3 region has the DNA TGTGCCAGCAGCCAAGGGACAGGGGAGTATGAGCAGTTCTTC. This translates into CASSQGTGEYEQFF.

This clonotype has ten or more counts. The chain carries TRBV29-1 and TRBJ2-1, with TRBD2 matching 8 bases. CDR1 SQVTM and CDR2 ANQGSEA come from the germline V gene. The CDR3 loop spans 11 amino acids. After removal of 8 bases from V and 9 bases from J, the junction contained 6 bases not matched to a gene. The CDR3 nucleotides are TGCAGCTTCGACGGGGGGGGTGAGCAGTTCTTC. This gives the protein CSFDGGGEQFF.